The rows below give T cell receptor beta chains drawn from one sample of a study of CD4 and CD8 cells across lung adenocarcinoma regions. Each CDR3 protein is one row after TCRdb ran MiXCR on the PCR reads. The data hold 20,000 or so distinct CDR3 sequences, with approximately 50% observed a single time. The sequencing sample was made of CD8+ T cells from the margin of a lung tumor. The receptors originated from a male donor with lung adenocarcinoma. The CD4 and CD8 labels of this study may be unreliable. Both conserved end residues are part of each CDR3. Each record gives: clone size, V gene, J gene, D gene, CDR3 DNA, CDR3 protein. The D gene is left open where the match is weak. Rows may omit the clone size; those that give it use once, few, many or a size class.

NA	TRBV10-2	TRBJ2-4	NA	TGCGCCGGCTGGGGGCTGGGACCCAAGAACATTCAGTACTTC	CAGWGLGPKNIQYF
NA	TRBV6-1	TRBJ2-3	NA	TGTGCCAGCAGGGGACGAGAGGGCGGGGACCAAGAGACGCAGTATTTT	CASRGREGGDQETQYF
few	TRBV27	TRBJ2-1	TRBD2	TGTGCCAGCAGCCGAACTAGCGGGACCCTCTCCTACAATGAGCAGTTCTTC	CASSRTSGTLSYNEQFF
NA	TRBV6-4	TRBJ2-1	TRBD2	TGTGCCAGCAGTGGATTGGGGGGGGAGCAGTTCTTC	CASSGLGGEQFF
NA	TRBV28	TRBJ2-1	NA	TGTGCCAGCAGCCGATCTGGACGGTACAATGAGCAGTTCTTC	CASSRSGRYNEQFF
NA	TRBV6-1	TRBJ2-4	TRBD2	TGTGGCAGCGCCACGGGGGGGCGAGCCGAAGATACGCAGTACTTC	CGSATGGRAEDTQYF
medium-sized	TRBV6-1	TRBJ1-6	TRBD1	TGTGCCAGCAGTGAAGGCCCGGGACAGGGTGGTTCACCCCTCCACTTT	CASSEGPGQGGSPLHF
NA	TRBV6-5	TRBJ2-1	TRBD1	TGTGCCAGCAGTTCCCCCCGCAGGGACAGAACTAACAATGAGCAGTTCTTC	CASSSPRRDRTNNEQFF
NA	TRBV28	TRBJ2-5	NA	TGTGCCAGCAGTCCCGGGGCGGGAAGAGGACACTTT	CASSPGAGRGHF
NA	TRBV6-1	TRBJ2-2	TRBD1	TGTGCCAGCAGTAGACAGGGGGCCAGGACAGATGAGCTGTTTTTT	CASSRQGARTDELFF
NA	TRBV30	TRBJ2-1	NA	TGTGCCTGGAACGGTAAGAGCGCTTCCTACAATGAGCAGTTCTTC	CAWNGKSASYNEQFF
few	TRBV5-1	TRBJ2-3	TRBD2	TGCGCCAGCCAGCGGCTAGCGGAGAAAGATACGCAGTATTTT	CASQRLAEKDTQYF
many	TRBV6-1	TRBJ2-1	TRBD1	TGTGCCAGCAAAGCCGGGACAGGGGGCAATGAGCAGTTCTTC	CASKAGTGGNEQFF
NA	TRBV12-3/TRBV12-4	TRBJ2-1	NA	TGTGCCAGCAGTCCGCAGCGGTCGGGGAGCTCCTACGAGCAGTTCTTC	CASSPQRSGSSYEQFF
many	TRBV6-2/TRBV6-3	TRBJ2-2	NA	TGTGCCAGCAGTTACTCGACCGAGACCGGGGAGCTGTTTTTT	CASSYSTETGELFF
NA	TRBV10-2	TRBJ2-5	NA	TGCGCCAGCAGTGAGTCGACGGTGGTGGCAGGGGACCCCGGCGGGACCCAGTACTTC	CASSESTVVAGDPGGTQYF